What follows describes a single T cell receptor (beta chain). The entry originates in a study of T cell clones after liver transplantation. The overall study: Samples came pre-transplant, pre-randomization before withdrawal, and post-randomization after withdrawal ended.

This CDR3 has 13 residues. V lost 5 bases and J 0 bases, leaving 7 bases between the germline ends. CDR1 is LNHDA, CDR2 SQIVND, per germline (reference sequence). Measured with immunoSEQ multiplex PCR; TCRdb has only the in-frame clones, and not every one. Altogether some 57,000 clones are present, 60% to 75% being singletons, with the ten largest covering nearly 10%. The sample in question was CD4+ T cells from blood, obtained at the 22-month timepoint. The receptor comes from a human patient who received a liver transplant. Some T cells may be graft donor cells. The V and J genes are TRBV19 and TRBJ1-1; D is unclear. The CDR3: CASSAQVNTEAFF. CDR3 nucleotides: TGTGCCAGTAGTGCCCAAGTGAACACTGAAGCTTTCTTT.